This T cell receptor (beta chain) emerged from a study of neurological immune-mediated disorders. TCRdb independently ran MiXCR on the 5' RACE reads; one entry per CDR3 protein. The sample contains 35,000 to 55,000 distinct CDR3 sequences, around 6% of which appear only once. V was clipped by 4 bases and J by 1 base; unmatched bases: 8. The CDR3 is 18 amino acids. CDR1 and CDR2 (germline): SGHRS, YFSETQ. This clonotype has ten or more counts. The J gene is TRBJ2-7, the V gene TRBV5-1, with 16 bases fitting TRBD2. The receptor was derived from a woman aged 40 to 55 in good health. Sequenced sample: CD4+ T cells from blood. CDR3: CASSKGLAGGPLSYEQYF. The CDR3 nucleotides are TGCGCCAGCAGCAAGGGACTAGCGGGAGGGCCCTTATCCTACGAGCAGTACTTC.